This entry is about one TCR beta chain. Its target is not known. Other DNA sequences within the sample encode an identical CDR3. These data are taken from a study of cytomegalovirus exposure and HLA in healthy donors. Study-level results: Presence/absence analyses treated sequencing depth as roughly uniform across donors.

Germline V CDR1 and CDR2: SGHRS, YFSETQ. J was trimmed by 4 bases and V by 5 bases; bases with no gene match: 15. CDR3 length: 17 residues. Use of 60 Vbeta and 13 Jbeta primers characterized the PCR. Profiling relied on immunoSEQ multiplex PCR, and the TCRdb table lists in-frame clones only, not all of them. The profile shows some 140,000 clones, around 80% of them singletons. The genes are TRBV5-1 and TRBJ1-2; 9 positions agree with TRBD1. The sample comprised PBMCs. The receptor was derived from a man aged 40-49 years in good health and CMV-seropositive. The CDR3 is CASSLTVGQGRGYGYTF. The CDR3 nucleotides are TGCGCCAGCAGTCTAACCGTGGGACAGGGTAGGGGCTATGGCTACACCTTC.